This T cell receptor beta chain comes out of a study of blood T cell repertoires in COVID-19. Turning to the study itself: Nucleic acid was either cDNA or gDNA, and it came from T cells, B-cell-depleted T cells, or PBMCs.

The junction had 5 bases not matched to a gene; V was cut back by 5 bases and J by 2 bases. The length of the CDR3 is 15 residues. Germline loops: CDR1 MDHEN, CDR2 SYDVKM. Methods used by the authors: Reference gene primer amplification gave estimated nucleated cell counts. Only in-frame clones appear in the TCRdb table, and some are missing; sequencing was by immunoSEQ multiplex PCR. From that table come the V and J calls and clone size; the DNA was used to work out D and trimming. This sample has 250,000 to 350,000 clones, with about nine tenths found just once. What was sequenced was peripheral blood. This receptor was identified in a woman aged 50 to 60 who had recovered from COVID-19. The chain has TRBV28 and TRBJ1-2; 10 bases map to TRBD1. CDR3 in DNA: TGTGCCAGCAGTGCTCCGACAGGGGGCAACTATGGCTACACCTTC. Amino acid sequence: CASSAPTGGNYGYTF.